This TCR beta chain was observed in a study of T cell clonality in common variable immunodeficiency. CVID meant reduced serum IgG, IgA and/or IgM plus specific antibody deficiency. This CDR3 has 13 residues. In germline, CDR1 is GTSNPN, CDR2 SVGIG (reference sequence). The V end was cut by 0 bases, the J end by 2 bases, with 7 bases between. Study results and limitations: Reportedly, TCR beta sequences from common variable immunodeficiency showed fewer deletions and N-nucleotide insertions. Authors noted CVID clonality's cause needs subpopulation repertoire sequencing.

A remark on this clone: As yet, its antigen is unknown. Coverage ceases 3 residues before the CDR3 finishes, and the germline J gene fills in the end.

The repertoire was sequenced with immunoSEQ multiplex PCR; TCRdb's copy has only in-frame clones and lacks some. The sample includes around 42,000 clones, none of them occurring once. Material: peripheral blood mononuclear cells. This chain joins TRBV30 and TRBJ1-2, with TRBD1 as a possible D gene (5 bases). This receptor was taken from a human donor with common variable immunodeficiency. The CDR3 region is CAWSVEGNYGYTF. CDR3 bases read: TGTGCCTGGAGTGTTGAGGGGAACTATGGC.